This T cell receptor beta chain was identified in a study of early T cells in non-severe SARS-CoV-2 infection. cDNA molecules, individually, were tagged with unique molecular identifiers. A single record per CDR3 protein comes from TCRdb applying MiXCR to the 5' RACE reads. In the table there are about 60,000 distinct CDR3 sequences, roughly 5.5% of which are singletons. There are many counts of this clonotype. CDR1 is DFQATT, CDR2 SNEGSKA, per germline (reference sequence). This CDR3 is 15 amino acids long. With V trimmed by 5 bases and J by 2 bases, 8 bases remained unmatched. The chain is built from TRBV20-1 and TRBJ1-5, with TRBD1 matching over 8 bases. Sequencing was done on a sample of whole blood. The receptor's source is an adult who was a healthcare worker with PCR-confirmed SARS-CoV-2 infection or an uninfected control (not recorded which). This CDR3 is CSARQDRGGNQPQHF. CDR3 coding DNA: TGCAGTGCTCGGCAAGACAGGGGAGGCAATCAGCCCCAGCATTTT.